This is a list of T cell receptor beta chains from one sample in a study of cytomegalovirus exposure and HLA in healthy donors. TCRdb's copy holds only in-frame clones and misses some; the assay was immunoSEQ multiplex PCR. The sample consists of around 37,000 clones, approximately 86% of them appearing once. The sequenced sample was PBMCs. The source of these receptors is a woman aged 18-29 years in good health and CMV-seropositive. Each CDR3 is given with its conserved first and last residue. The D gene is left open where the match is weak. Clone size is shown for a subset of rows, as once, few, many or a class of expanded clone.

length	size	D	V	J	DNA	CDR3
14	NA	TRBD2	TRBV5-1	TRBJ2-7	TGCGCCAGCAGGGACCCCGGGAGGTCCTACGAGCAGTACTTC	CASRDPGRSYEQYF
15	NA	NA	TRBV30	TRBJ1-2	TGTGCCTGGACATACGGAGGACTGGAATCGGGTGGCTACACCTTC	CAWTYGGLESGGYTF
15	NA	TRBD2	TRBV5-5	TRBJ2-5	TGTGCCAGCAGGGAACTAGCGGCTTGGGGGGAGACCCAGTACTTC	CASRELAAWGETQYF
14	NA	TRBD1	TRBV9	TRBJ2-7	TGTGCCAGCAGCGTAGCAGGGGGCGGGTACGAGCAGTACTTC	CASSVAGGGYEQYF
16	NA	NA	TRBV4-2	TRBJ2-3	TGTGCCAGCAGCCAAGCCGTGTCCGTCTTCACAGATACGCAGTATTTT	CASSQAVSVFTDTQYF
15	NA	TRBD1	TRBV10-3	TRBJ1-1	TGTGCCATCCGGCCAGGGCAGGGGGCATTCACTGAAGCTTTCTTT	CAIRPGQGAFTEAFF
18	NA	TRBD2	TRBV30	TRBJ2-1	TGTGCCGGCAAGACTAGCGGGCTGGCTTCGGGCTCCTACAATGAGCAGTTCTTC	CAGKTSGLASGSYNEQFF
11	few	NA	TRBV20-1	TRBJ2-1	TGCAGTCCGGGGGATCACAATGAGCAGTTCTTC	CSPGDHNEQFF
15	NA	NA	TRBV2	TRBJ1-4	TGTGCCAGCAGTGAAGCGGCAGCAACTAATGAAAAACTGTTTTTT	CASSEAAATNEKLFF
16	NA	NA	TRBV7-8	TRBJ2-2	TGTGCCAGCAGCTCCCGGAGTAGGGGGACCACCGGGGAGCTGTTTTTT	CASSSRSRGTTGELFF
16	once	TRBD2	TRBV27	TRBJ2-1	TGTGCCAGCAAGTTTACCCCAGCGGGAGCGCTAGATGAGCAGTTCTTC	CASKFTPAGALDEQFF
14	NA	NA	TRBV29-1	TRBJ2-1	TGCAGCGTTGGGGGCTGGCGGAACTACAATGAGCAGTTCTTC	CSVGGWRNYNEQFF
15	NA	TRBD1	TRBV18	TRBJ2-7	TGTGCCAGCTCACTCCGGGACAGAGTTGCCTACGAGCAGTACTTC	CASSLRDRVAYEQYF
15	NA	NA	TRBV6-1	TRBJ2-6	TGTGCCAGCAGTGAAGGAGGCTCTGGGGCCAACGTCCTGACTTTC	CASSEGGSGANVLTF
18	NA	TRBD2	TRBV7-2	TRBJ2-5	TGTGCCAGCAGCCAGGGCGGACTAGCGGGAGCGGGGCGGGAGACCCAGTACTTC	CASSQGGLAGAGRETQYF
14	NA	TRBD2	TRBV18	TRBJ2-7	TGTGCCAGCTCACCTCCGGGACTAGTGAATGAGCAGTACTTC	CASSPPGLVNEQYF
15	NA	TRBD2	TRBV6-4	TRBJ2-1	TGTGCCAGCAGTGGGGTAGCGGGAGGGTCCAATGAGCAGTTCTTC	CASSGVAGGSNEQFF
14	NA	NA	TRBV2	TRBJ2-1	TGTGCCAGCAGCCCTGACTTCACCTGCAATGAGCAGTTCTTC	CASSPDFTCNEQFF
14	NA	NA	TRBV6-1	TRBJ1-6	TGTGCCAGCAGTGAACGACAGGAAAATTCACCCCTCCACTTT	CASSERQENSPLHF
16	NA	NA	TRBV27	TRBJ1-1	TGTGCCAGCAGTAACCGGGACACCCTATGGAGGCTAGGGGCTTTCTTT	CASSNRDTLWRLGAFF
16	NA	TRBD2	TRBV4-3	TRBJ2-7	TGCGCCAGCAGCCAAGATAGTGGTAGCGGGGGTAACGAGCAGTACTTC	CASSQDSGSGGNEQYF
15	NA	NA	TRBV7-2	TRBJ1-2	TGTGCCGGGCGTTATCCTCGGGACAATAACTATGGCTACACCTTC	CAGRYPRDNNYGYTF
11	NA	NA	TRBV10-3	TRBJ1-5	TGTGCCACAGGGGTTGGCCAGCCCCAGCATTTT	CATGVGQPQHF
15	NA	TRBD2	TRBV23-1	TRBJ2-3	TGCGCCAGCACTACTAGCGGGAGGGCCGTATATACGCAGTATTTT	CASTTSGRAVYTQYF
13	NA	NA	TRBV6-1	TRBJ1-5	TGTGCCGGTCAGGGTCCGAGCAATCAGCCCCAGCATTTT	CAGQGPSNQPQHF
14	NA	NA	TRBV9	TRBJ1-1	TGTGCCAGCAGCATGGGACTCTCGGGCACTGAAGCTTTCTTT	CASSMGLSGTEAFF
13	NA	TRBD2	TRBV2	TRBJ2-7	TGCGCCAGCACTAGCGGGAGATCCTACGAGCAGTACTTC	CASTSGRSYEQYF
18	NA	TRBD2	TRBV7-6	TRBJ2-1	TGTGCCAGCAGCTTAGCCCGACTAGCGGGAGCAGGCCCCAATGAGCAGTTCTTC	CASSLARLAGAGPNEQFF
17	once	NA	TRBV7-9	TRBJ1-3	TGTTCCAGCAGCCCTCGGAGGAAGAGACTCTCTGGAAACACCATATATTTT	CSSSPRRKRLSGNTIYF
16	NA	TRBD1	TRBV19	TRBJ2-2	TGTGCCAGTAGTACGACAGGGGGCGCGGTCACCGGGGAGCTGTTTTTT	CASSTTGGAVTGELFF
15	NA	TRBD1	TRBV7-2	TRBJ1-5	TGTGCCAGCAGCTTAACCCCAGGGGGCTATCAGCCCCAGCATTTT	CASSLTPGGYQPQHF
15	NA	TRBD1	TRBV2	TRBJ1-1	TGTGCCAGCAGTGAGGGCAGGGGGGTGAACACTGAAGCTTTCTTT	CASSEGRGVNTEAFF
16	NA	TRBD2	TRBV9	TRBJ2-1	TGTGCCAGCAGCGTAGACCCTAGCGGGGCATACAATGAGCAGTTCTTC	CASSVDPSGAYNEQFF
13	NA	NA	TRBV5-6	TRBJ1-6	TGTGCCAGCAGCGGGGACTTAAATTCACCCCTCCACTTT	CASSGDLNSPLHF
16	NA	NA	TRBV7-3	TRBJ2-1	TGTGCCAGCAGCTTAACGGGCGGGGCGGGCCACAATGAGCAGTTCTTC	CASSLTGGAGHNEQFF
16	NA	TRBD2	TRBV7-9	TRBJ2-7	TGTGCCAGCAGCTCCCGTTCGGGAGGGGGCTCCTACGAGCAGTACTTC	CASSSRSGGGSYEQYF
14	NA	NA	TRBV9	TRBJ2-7	TGTGCCAGCAGCGTAGCAACGGGGTTCGACGAGCAGTACTTC	CASSVATGFDEQYF
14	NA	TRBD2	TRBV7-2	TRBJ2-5	TGTGCCAGCAGCCTCGGGGGGACCCGTGGGGAGCAGTACTTC	CASSLGGTRGEQYF
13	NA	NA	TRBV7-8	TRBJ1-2	TGTGCCAGCAGCCCGGACAGTAACTATGGCTACACCTTC	CASSPDSNYGYTF
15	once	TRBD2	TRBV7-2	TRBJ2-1	TGTGCCAGCGCAGCGGGAATCCGGGGGGACAATGAGCAGTTCTTC	CASAAGIRGDNEQFF
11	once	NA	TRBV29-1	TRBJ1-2	TGCAGCGTTGAAGATCAGGAAGGCTACACCTTC	CSVEDQEGYTF
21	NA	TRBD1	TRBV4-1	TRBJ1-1	TGCGCCAGCAGCCGAGACGTATGGCGACGGGCAGGGGGCAATTCGGACACTGAAGCTTTCTTT	CASSRDVWRRAGGNSDTEAFF
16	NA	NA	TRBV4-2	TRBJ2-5	TGTGCCAGCAGCCAAGCCTCCGGGACTCCAAAAGAGACCCAGTACTTC	CASSQASGTPKETQYF
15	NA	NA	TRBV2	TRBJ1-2	TGTGCCAGTATTTCGGGTCCCATGGTGAGTGATGGCTACACCTTC	CASISGPMVSDGYTF
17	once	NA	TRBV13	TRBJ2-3	TGTGCCAGCAGCTTATTTTTGGGACTCAGGACCACAGATACGCAGTATTTT	CASSLFLGLRTTDTQYF
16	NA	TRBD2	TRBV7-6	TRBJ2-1	TGTGCCAGCAGCTTACGGACTAGCGGGGGGTACAATGAGCAGTTCTTC	CASSLRTSGGYNEQFF
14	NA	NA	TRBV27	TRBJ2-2	TGTGCCAGCAGGGGCTTCAGGGACACCGGGGAGCTGTTTTTT	CASRGFRDTGELFF
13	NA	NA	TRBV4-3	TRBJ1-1	TGCGCCAGCAGCCAAGAAAGGAGGGATGAAGCTTTCTTT	CASSQERRDEAFF
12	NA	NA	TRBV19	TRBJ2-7	TGTGCCAGTAGCCCGGGTCCGGGCGAGCAGTACTTC	CASSPGPGEQYF
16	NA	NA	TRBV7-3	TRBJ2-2	TGTGCCAGCAGTTCCAGGGGTAGTCTCGACACCGGGGAGCTGTTTTTT	CASSSRGSLDTGELFF